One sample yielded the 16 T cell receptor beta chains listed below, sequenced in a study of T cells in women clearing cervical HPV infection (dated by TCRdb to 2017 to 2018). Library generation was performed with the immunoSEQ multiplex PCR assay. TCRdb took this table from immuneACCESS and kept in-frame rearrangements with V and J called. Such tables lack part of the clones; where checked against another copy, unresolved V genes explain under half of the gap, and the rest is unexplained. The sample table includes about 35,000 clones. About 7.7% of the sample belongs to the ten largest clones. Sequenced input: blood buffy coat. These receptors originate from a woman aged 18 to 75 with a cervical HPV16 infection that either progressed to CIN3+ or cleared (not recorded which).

CDR3 DNA, as far as it was read: TGCAGTGCGGGCTGGACAGGGTGGGGGCTTGAG. Translated: CSAGWTGWGLE. The whole CDR3 sequence reads CSAGWTGWGLEQFF. The chain recombines TRBV20-1 with TRBJ2-1, with 8 nucleotides matching TRBD1. The read is 3 residues too short to cover the CDR3 end, so that end is filled in from the germline J gene. The length of the CDR3 is 14 residues. The J segment lost 9 bases and the V segment lost 6 bases, leaving 13 bases of the junction unmatched. CDR1 and CDR2 (germline): DFQATT, SNEGSKA (reference sequence).

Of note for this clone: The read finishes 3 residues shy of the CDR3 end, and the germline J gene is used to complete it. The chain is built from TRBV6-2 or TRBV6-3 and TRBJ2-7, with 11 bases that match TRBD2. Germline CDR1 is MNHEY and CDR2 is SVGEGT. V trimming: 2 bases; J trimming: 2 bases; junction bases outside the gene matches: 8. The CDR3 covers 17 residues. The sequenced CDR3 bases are TGTGCCAGCAGTTACCCGACTAGCGGGGCGACACCCTACGAG. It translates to CASSYPTSGATPYE. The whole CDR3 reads CASSYPTSGATPYEQYF.

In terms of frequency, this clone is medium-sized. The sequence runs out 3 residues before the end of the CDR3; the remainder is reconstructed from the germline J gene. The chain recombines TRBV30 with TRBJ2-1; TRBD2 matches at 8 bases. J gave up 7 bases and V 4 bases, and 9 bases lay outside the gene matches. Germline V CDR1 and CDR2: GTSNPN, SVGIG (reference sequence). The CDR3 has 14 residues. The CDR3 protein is CAWNQRGNNNEQFF. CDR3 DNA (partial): TGTGCCTGGAATCAGCGGGGGAACAATAATGAG.

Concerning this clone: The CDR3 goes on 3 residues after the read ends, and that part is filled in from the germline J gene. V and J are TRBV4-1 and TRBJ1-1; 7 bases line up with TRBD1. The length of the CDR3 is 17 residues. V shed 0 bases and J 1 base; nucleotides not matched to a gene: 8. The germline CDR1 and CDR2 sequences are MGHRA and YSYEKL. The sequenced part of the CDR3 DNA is TGCGCCAGCAGCCAAGATAAGGAGACAGGGAAGAACACTGAA. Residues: CASSQDKETGKNTE. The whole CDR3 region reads CASSQDKETGKNTEAFF.

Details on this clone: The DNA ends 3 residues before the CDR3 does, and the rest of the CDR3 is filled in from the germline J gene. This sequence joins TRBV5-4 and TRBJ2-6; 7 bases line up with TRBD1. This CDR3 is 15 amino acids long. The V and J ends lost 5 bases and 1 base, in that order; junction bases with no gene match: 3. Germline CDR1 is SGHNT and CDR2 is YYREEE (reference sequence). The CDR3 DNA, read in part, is TGTGCCAGCAGTAGACAGGGTTCTGGGGCCAACGTC. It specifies CASSRQGSGANV. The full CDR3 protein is CASSRQGSGANVLTF.

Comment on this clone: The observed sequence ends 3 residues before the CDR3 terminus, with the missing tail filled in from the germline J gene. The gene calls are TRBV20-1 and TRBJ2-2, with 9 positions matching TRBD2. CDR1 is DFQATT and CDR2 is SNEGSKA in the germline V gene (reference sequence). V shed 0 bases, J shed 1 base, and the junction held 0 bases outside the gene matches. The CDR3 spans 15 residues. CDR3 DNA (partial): TGCAGTGCTAGAGATAGCGGGGGGAACACCGGGGAG. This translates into CSARDSGGNTGE. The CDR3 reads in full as CSARDSGGNTGELFF.

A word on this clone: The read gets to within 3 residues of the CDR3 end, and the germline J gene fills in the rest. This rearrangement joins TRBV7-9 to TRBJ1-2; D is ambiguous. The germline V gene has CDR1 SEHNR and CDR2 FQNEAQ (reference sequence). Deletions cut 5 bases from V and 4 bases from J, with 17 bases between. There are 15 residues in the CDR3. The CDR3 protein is CASSPLSAGGYGYTF. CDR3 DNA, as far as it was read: TGTGCCAGCAGCCCACTTTCCGCAGGAGGCTATGGC.

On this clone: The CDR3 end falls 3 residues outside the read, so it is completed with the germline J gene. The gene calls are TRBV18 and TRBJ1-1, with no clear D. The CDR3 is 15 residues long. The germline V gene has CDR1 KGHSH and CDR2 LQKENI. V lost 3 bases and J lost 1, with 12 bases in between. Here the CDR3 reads CASSPPPGENTEAFF. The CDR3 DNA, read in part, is TGTGCCAGCTCACCCCCGCCGGGTGAGAACACTGAA.

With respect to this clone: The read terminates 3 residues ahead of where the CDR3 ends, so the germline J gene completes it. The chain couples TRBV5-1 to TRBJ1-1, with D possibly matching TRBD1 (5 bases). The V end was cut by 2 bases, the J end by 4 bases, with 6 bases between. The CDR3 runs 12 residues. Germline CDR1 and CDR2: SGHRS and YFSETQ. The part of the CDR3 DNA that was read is TGCGCCAGCAGCTTTCAGGGCACTGAA. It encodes CASSFQGTE. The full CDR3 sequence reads CASSFQGTEAFF.

The DNA read from the CDR3 is TGTGCCAGTAGTATCTGGCCCTCTGGAAACACC. Its protein is CASSIWPSGNT. Given in full, the CDR3 is CASSIWPSGNTIYF. The V and J genes are TRBV19 and TRBJ1-3; no reliable D call. The sequenced fragment ends 3 residues before the CDR3 boundary, so the rest is inferred from the germline J gene. Germline assignment: CDR1 LNHDA and CDR2 SQIVND (reference sequence). V was cut by 3 bases and J by 0 bases, with 6 bases left in between. The CDR3 runs 14 residues.

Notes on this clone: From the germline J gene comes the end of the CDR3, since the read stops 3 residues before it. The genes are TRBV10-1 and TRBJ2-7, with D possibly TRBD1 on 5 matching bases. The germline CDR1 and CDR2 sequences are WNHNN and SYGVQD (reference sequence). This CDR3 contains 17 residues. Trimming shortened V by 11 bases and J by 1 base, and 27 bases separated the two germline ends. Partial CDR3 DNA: TGCGCCCCTTCCAGGCACGACAGACTTGTAACTTCCTACGAG. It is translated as CAPSRHDRLVTSYE. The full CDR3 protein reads CAPSRHDRLVTSYEQYF.

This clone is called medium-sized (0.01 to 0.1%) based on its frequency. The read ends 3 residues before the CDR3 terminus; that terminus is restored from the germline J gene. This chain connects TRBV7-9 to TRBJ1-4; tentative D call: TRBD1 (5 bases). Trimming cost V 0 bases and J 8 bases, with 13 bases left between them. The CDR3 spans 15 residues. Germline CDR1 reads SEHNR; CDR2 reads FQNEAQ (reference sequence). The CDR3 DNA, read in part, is TGTGCCAGCAGCTTAGCGCAGGGAGGGGAAGAAAAA. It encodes CASSLAQGGEEK. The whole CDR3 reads CASSLAQGGEEKLFF. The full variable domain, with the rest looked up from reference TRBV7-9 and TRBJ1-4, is DTGVSQNPRHKITKRGQNVTFRCDPISEHNRLYWYRQTLGQGPEFLTYFQNEAQLEKSRLLSDRFSAERPKGSFSTLEIQRTEQGDSAMYLCASSLAQGGEEKLFFGSGTQLSVL.

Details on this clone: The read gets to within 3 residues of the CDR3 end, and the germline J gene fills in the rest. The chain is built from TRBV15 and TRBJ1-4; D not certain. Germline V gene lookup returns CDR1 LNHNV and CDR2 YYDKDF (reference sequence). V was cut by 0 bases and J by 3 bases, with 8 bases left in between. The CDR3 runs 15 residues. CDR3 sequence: CATSREKVPNEKLFF. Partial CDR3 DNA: TGTGCCACCAGCAGAGAGAAGGTGCCTAATGAAAAA.

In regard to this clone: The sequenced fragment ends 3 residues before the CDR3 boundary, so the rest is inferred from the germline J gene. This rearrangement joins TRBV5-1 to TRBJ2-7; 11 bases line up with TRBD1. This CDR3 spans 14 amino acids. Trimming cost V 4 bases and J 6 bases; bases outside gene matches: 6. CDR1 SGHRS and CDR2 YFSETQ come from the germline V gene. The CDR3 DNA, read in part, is TGCGCCAGCAGCGCGCGGGACAGGGGGAGCGAG. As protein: CASSARDRGSE. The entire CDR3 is CASSARDRGSEQYF.

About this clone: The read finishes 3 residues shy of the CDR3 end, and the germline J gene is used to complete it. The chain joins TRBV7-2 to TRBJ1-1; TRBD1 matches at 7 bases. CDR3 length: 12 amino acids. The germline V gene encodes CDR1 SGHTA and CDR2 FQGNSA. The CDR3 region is CASSFRGREAFF. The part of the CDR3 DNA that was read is TGTGCCAGCAGCTTCAGGGGGAGGGAA.

The covered CDR3 bases are TGTGCCAGCAGCCGAGAGGCCGCTTGGCCTGAA. Protein: CASSREAAWPE. The entire CDR3 sequence reads CASSREAAWPEAFF. The gene calls are TRBV7-2 and TRBJ1-1; the D is unclear. The CDR3 end falls 3 residues outside the read, so it is completed with the germline J gene. The CDR3 loop spans 14 amino acids. Germline V gene sequence: CDR1 SGHTA, CDR2 FQGNSA. V was cut by 5 bases and J by 6 bases, with 16 bases left in between. Full variable domain (remainder filled in from reference TRBV7-2 and TRBJ1-1): GAGVSQSPSNKVTEKGKDVELRCDPISGHTALYWYRQSLGQGLEFLIYFQGNSAPDKSGLPSDRFSAERTGGSVSTLTIQRTQQEDSAVYLCASSREAAWPEAFFGQGTRLTVV.